This is a list of T cell receptor beta chains from one sample in a study of human T cells and chemical hapten exposure. One entry per CDR3 protein, called by TCRdb with MiXCR from the RACE reads. The repertoire holds around 35,000 distinct CDR3 sequences, with less than 5.5% as singletons. The sequenced material came from whole blood. These receptor sequences come from a human donor in good health. Some clones in this sample may be carry-over from other donors' samples. The CDR3 runs from the conserved cysteine through the conserved F or W. The D gene is left open where the match is weak. The size of a clone is reported for some rows only, either as once, few or many, or as a class for expanded clones.

D,V,J,size,DNA,CDR3
-,TRBV6-6,TRBJ2-2,many,TGTGCCAGCAGTTACCCGGGACGGATGAACACCGGGGAGCTGTTTTTT,CASSYPGRMNTGELFF
-,TRBV11-1,TRBJ2-3,many,TGTGCCAGCAGCAGAGGGTCCGCGTCGGGGCAGAGAGATACGCAGTATTTT,CASSRGSASGQRDTQYF
TRBD1,TRBV9,TRBJ2-3,many,TGTGCCAGCAGCACCGGGACAGGGGGCAGGGATACGCAGTATTTT,CASSTGTGGRDTQYF
TRBD2,TRBV7-2,TRBJ2-1,-,TGTGCCAGCAGTTTAGTCGGAGCGGGGGGGCCTGTTTACAATGAGCAGTTCTTC,CASSLVGAGGPVYNEQFF
-,TRBV5-1,TRBJ2-3,many,TGCGCCAGCAGCCAAGAGATTGCTAGCACAGATACGCAGTATTTT,CASSQEIASTDTQYF
TRBD2,TRBV5-5,TRBJ2-1,many,TGTGCCAGCAGCTTACGAGGCGGGAGTACCTTTGGGGAGCAGTTCTTC,CASSLRGGSTFGEQFF
TRBD2,TRBV20-1,TRBJ2-7,many,TGCAGTGCTAGATTCCCTAGCGGACCCTACGAGCAGTACTTC,CSARFPSGPYEQYF
-,TRBV5-4,TRBJ2-5,-,TGTGCCAGCTCCGGGACACTTCCCCAAGAGACCCAGTACTTC,CASSGTLPQETQYF
-,TRBV29-1,TRBJ1-3,many,TGCAGCGTTGGTGTGGGGAGCTCTGGAAACACCATATATTTT,CSVGVGSSGNTIYF
-,TRBV2,TRBJ1-2,few,TGTGCCAGCAAGAACAGGGTGATAGGAGGCTACACCTTC,CASKNRVIGGYTF
-,TRBV7-9,TRBJ1-4,many,TGTGCCAGCAGCTTTGGGAACTCGGGAGAAAAACTGTTTTTT,CASSFGNSGEKLFF
TRBD2,TRBV6-8,TRBJ2-7,many,TGTGCCAGCAGTGCCCAGGGAGGGCCCTACGAGCAGTACTTC,CASSAQGGPYEQYF
-,TRBV24-1,TRBJ1-1,many,TGTGCCACCAGTACTAGGATGAACACTGAAGCTTTCTTT,CATSTRMNTEAFF
-,TRBV6-5,TRBJ1-5,few,TGTGCCAGGCAGGCTAATCAGCCCCAGCATTTT,CARQANQPQHF
TRBD2,TRBV12-5,TRBJ2-3,many,TGTGCTAGTGGGCGGGGGGCCGCAACAGATACGCAGTATTTT,CASGRGAATDTQYF
TRBD1,TRBV20-1,TRBJ2-7,many,TGCAGTGCTAGATCCGGGACAGGGTCCGAGCAGTACTTC,CSARSGTGSEQYF
TRBD2,TRBV7-2,TRBJ2-4,many,TGTGCCAGCAGCCCCCTATGGGGGGGCATTCAGTACTTC,CASSPLWGGIQYF
TRBD1,TRBV29-1,TRBJ1-2,many,TGCAGCGTTACCGGGACAGGGAACTATGGCTACACCTTC,CSVTGTGNYGYTF
-,TRBV7-2,TRBJ2-5,many,TGTGCCAGCAGCTTACTACTGGATGAGTCGGCCCAGTACTTC,CASSLLLDESAQYF
TRBD2,TRBV7-2,TRBJ2-1,many,TGTGCCAGCCGTACTAGCGGGGTAAACAATGAGCAGTTCTTC,CASRTSGVNNEQFF